Listed here is a single TCR beta chain. The antigen this receptor binds is unknown. Base qualities are missing; no much larger clone stands one base away. The data stem from a study of shared clonotypes between healthy human individuals (dated by TCRdb to the early 2020s). In terms of the full investigation: Three men and two women, aged 18 to 49 years, made up the cohort. Between about 0.85 and 8.9 billion PBMCs per donor were obtained by leukapheresis. Libraries were prepared and TCR repertoires were sequenced by different laboratories using diverse techniques, in order to increase sequencing depth and limit assay-specific biases. The study deeply sequenced blood TCR repertoires of about 5 healthy adults to estimate repertoire size and the extent of clonotype sharing between individuals. Per donor, three plates each were used for CD4 naive and CD4 memory, two for CD8 naive, and one for CD8 memory.

General findings and caveats noted by the study authors: Because the study included a small number of donors, the genetic and exposure-history diversity represented was limited. Sharing across a handful of donors was observed for approximately 4.6% of naive CD4, around 3.5% of naive CD8, over 2% of memory CD4, and less than 0.45% of memory CD8 clonotypes. Naive subsets generally had larger estimated clonotype richness than memory subsets. Sampling was restricted to blood, and TCR repertoires in tissues likely differ from the TCR repertoires found in blood. Rarefaction of sorted-subset datasets indicated incomplete sequencing despite the large sequencing depth. Compared with non-shared clonotypes, clonotypes shared by all four sorted-subset donors had higher generation probabilities. Based on pairwise subsampling, the degree of clonotype sharing among donors was expected to be affected by sequencing depth.

The donors were healthy, HIV-negative adults who had no recently reported acute infections or vaccinations. All donors were Caucasian adults living in Nashville, Tennessee, USA. CD4+ T cells were enriched by magnetic negative selection, after which naive cells were positively selected on CD45RA and the negative fraction was taken as the memory subset. After blood collection by leukapheresis, PBMCs were isolated using Ficoll-Histopaque density gradient centrifugation and then cryopreserved in the vapor phase of liquid nitrogen. Analytical flow cytometry was used to check the purity and quantity of each magnetically sorted T cell population. From each sorted fraction, genomic DNA was isolated and quantified by UV absorbance on a Nanodrop 2000c. The V and J ends are trimmed by 3 bases and 5 bases, leaving 16 bases between them. The CDR3 runs 15 residues from the cysteine to the phenylalanine. Just the 45-base CDR3 DNA is kept, in frame starting at base 1. As encoded in the germline V gene (reference sequence), CDR1 is SEHNR while CDR2 is FQNEAQ.

Using the deep immunoSEQ assay, TCR CDR3 regions were amplified from genomic DNA by multiplex PCR. Extracted genomic DNA from each cell subset was distributed evenly across all wells of several immunoSEQ 96-well plates, and each plate was treated as a replicate. For sorted subsets, approximately 200 ng of genomic DNA, equivalent to roughly 30,000 T cell genomes, went into each replicate PCR. Purified libraries were quantified with a Qubit 3.0 fluorometer, sized on a Bioanalyzer 2100, and re-quantified with the KAPA Library Quantification kit. Each immunoSEQ 96-well plate was sequenced on its own single-read 150-cycle Illumina NextSeq 550 flow cell. In the paper's pipeline: Because the immunoSEQ output included only junctional sequences and no quality scores, the filtering could not be the same as the filtering used for full-length reads. Sequences were annotated with PyIR, a Python wrapper for IgBLAST v1.9, using IMGT germline references to assign V/J genes and CDR3. Reads were removed for weak V/J assignments (E-value above 1e-6), missing CDR3, stop codons, out-of-frame junctions, or ambiguous translated residues. V3J clonotypes were defined as sequences sharing an identical inferred V gene, J gene, and CDR3 amino acid sequence. Percentage overlap between repertoires was computed as shared unique clonotypes divided by the size of the smaller repertoire. RTK rarefaction, the Chao1 estimator, and Recon v2.1 estimates of unobserved clonotypes were used to assess repertoire richness. For all TCRbeta clonotypes obtained by the gDNA method from a handful of donors, generation probabilities were computed with OLGA. TCRdb obtained this table from immuneACCESS and retained in-frame rearrangements with V and J assigned. These tables miss some clones; where compared with another copy, unresolved V genes account for less than half of the shortfall, and the remainder is unexplained. V and J calls and clone size are copied from that table; D and trimming were computed from the DNA. In all, the sample holds 650,000 to 800,000 clones, and 72% of those were seen once. The leading ten clones occupy over 1.5% of the sample.

The sample was memory CD4+ T cells sorted from blood. The cell subset or site label here, explained by the study, means: CD45RA-negative fraction. The sequence is built from TRBV7-9 and TRBJ1-1, with no confidently assigned D gene. The TCR comes from a woman between 25 and 40 years old in good health. The DNA sequence reads TGTGCCAGCAGCTTGGCGGAGGGTAGACGAACTGAAGCTTTCTTT. This encodes CASSLAEGRRTEAFF.